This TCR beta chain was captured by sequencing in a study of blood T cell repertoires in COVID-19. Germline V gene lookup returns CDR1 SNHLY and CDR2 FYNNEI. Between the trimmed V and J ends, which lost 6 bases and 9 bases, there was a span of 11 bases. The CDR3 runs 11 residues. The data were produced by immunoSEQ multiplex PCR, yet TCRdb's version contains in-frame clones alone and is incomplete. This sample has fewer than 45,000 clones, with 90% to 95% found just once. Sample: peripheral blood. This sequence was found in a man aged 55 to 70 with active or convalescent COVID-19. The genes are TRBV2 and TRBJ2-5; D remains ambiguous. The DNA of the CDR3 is TGTGCCAGCAGGACCGACTCGGCCCAGTACTTC. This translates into CASRTDSAQYF.